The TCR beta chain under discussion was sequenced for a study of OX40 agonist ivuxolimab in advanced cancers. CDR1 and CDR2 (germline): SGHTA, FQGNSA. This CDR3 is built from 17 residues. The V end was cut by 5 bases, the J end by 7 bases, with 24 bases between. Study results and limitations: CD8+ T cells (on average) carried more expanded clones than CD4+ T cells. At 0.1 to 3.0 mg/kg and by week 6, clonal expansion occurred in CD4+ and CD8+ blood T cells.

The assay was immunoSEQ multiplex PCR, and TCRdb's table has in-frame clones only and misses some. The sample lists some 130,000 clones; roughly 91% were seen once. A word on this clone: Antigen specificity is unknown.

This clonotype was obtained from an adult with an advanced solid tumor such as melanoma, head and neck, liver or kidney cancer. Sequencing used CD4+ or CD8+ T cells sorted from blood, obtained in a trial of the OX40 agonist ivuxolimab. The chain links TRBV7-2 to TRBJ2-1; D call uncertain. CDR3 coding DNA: TGTGCCAGCAGCCCTTGGGTTAGCACCACCCCTGGAAATGAGCAGTTCTTC. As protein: CASSPWVSTTPGNEQFF.